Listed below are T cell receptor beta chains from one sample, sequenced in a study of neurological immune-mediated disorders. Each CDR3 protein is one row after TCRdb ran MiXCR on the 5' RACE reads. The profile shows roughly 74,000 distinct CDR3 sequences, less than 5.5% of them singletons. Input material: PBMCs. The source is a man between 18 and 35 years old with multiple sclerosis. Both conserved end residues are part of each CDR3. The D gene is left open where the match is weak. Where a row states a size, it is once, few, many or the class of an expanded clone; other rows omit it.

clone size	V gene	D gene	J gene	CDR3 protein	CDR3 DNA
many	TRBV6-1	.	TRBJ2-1	CASSSKIYPSSPLYNEQFF	TGTGCCAGCAGTTCGAAGATCTACCCTTCCTCGCCACTATACAATGAGCAGTTCTTC
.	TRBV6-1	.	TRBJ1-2	CASSEAYRSNYGYTF	TGTGCCAGCAGTGAAGCTTACCGATCTAACTATGGCTACACCTTC
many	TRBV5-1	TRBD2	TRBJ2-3	CASSLELAGVGDTQYF	TGCGCCAGCAGCTTGGAACTAGCGGGAGTGGGAGATACGCAGTATTTT
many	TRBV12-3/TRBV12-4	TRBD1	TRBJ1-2	CASSLGQGTGYTF	TGTGCCAGCAGTTTGGGACAGGGTACTGGCTACACCTTC
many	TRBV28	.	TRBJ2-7	CASTDGTSRSYEQYF	TGTGCCAGCACCGATGGAACATCTCGGTCCTACGAGCAGTACTTC
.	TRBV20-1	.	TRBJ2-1	CSARSSLVGSYNEQFF	TGCAGTGCTAGAAGCTCCCTAGTCGGGTCCTACAATGAGCAGTTCTTC
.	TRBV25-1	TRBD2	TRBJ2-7	CASSVEHTSGTQYEQYF	TGTGCCAGCAGTGTAGAGCACACTAGCGGAACACAATACGAGCAGTACTTC
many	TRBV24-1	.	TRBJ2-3	CATSDFRGSSTDTQYF	TGTGCCACCAGTGATTTTCGGGGATCTAGCACAGATACGCAGTATTTT
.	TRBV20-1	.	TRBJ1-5	CSAREASYSNQPQHF	TGCAGTGCTAGAGAGGCAAGCTATAGCAATCAGCCCCAGCATTTT
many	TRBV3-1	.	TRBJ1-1	CASSPGRSWSTEAFF	TGTGCCAGCAGCCCGGGACGGAGTTGGAGCACTGAAGCTTTCTTT
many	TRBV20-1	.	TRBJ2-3	CSARDPRIPGNTQYF	TGCAGTGCTAGAGATCCCCGGATCCCCGGCAATACGCAGTATTTT
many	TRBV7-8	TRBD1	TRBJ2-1	CASSLRLTGDNEQFF	TGTGCCAGCAGCCTCAGACTGACAGGGGACAATGAGCAGTTCTTC
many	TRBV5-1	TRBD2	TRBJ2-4	CASSLGEISGSVRAKNIQYF	TGCGCCAGCAGCTTGGGCGAGATCAGCGGGAGTGTGAGGGCCAAAAACATTCAGTACTTC
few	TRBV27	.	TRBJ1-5	CASSLRAAHSNQPQNF	TGTGCCAGCAGTTTGAGGGCAGCCCATAGCAATCAGCCCCAGAATTTT
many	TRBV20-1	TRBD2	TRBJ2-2	CSAARGGVDTGELFF	TGCAGTGCCGCCCGCGGGGGGGTGGACACCGGGGAGCTGTTTTTT
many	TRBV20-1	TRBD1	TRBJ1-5	CSVYPGQGSGQPQNF	TGCAGTGTTTATCCGGGACAGGGTTCGGGTCAGCCCCAGAATTTT
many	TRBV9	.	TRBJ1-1	CASSGGSNTEAFF	TGTGCCAGCAGCGGGGGCTCGAACACTGAAGCTTTCTTT
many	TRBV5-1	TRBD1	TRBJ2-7	CASSLMGQSYEQYF	TGCGCCAGCAGCTTGATGGGACAGAGCTACGAGCAGTACTTC
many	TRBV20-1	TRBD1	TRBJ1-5	CSAREDRGQSSNQPQHF	TGCAGTGCTAGAGAAGACAGGGGGCAAAGTAGCAATCAGCCCCAGCATTTT
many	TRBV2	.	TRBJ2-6	CASSVPPGANVLTF	TGTGCCAGCAGTGTCCCCCCTGGGGCCAACGTCCTGACTTTC
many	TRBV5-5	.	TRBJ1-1	CASSVGPANTEAFF	TGTGCCAGCAGCGTGGGACCTGCGAACACTGAAGCTTTCTTT
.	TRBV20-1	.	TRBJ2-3	CSARVQGTDTQYF	TGCAGTGCTAGAGTTCAAGGCACAGATACGCAGTATTTT
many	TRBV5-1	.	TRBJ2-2	CASSWTGPSNTGELFF	TGCGCCAGCAGCTGGACGGGACCCTCGAACACCGGGGAGCTGTTTTTT
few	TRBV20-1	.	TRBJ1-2	CSARDHQRGYTF	TGCAGTGCTAGAGATCACCAGAGGGGCTACACCTTC
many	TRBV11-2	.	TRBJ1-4	CASSLDVGEIGTNEKLFF	TGTGCCAGCAGCTTAGATGTCGGAGAGATCGGAACTAATGAAAAACTGTTTTTT
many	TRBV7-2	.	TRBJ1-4	CASSSGGKLFF	TGTGCCAGCAGCTCAGGTGGAAAACTGTTTTTT
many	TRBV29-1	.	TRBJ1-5	CSYEPGGAVQPQHF	TGCAGCTACGAGCCGGGGGGTGCAGTTCAGCCCCAGCATTTT
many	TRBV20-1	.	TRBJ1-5	CSASQGGDQPQHF	TGCAGTGCTAGTCAAGGGGGTGATCAGCCCCAGCATTTT
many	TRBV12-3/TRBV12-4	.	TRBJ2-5	CASSFGGRETQYF	TGTGCCAGCAGTTTTGGGGGGCGGGAGACCCAGTACTTC
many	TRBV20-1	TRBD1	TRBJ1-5	CSATLGGQGFWNQPQHF	TGCAGTGCCACCCTGGGGGGACAGGGATTCTGGAATCAGCCCCAGCATTTT
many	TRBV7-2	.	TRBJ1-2	CASSLAAYGYTF	TGTGCCAGCAGCTTAGCGGCCTATGGCTACACCTTC